This T cell receptor (beta chain) emerged from a study of cytomegalovirus exposure and HLA in healthy donors. At collection, donors were nominally healthy, but unrecorded immune exposures were probable. 13 Jbeta primers and 60 Vbeta primers were used for the PCR. Generated by immunoSEQ multiplex PCR, the TCRdb table keeps only in-frame clones and is missing some. The table records some 170,000 clones, approximately 80% of them present only once. Germline CDR1 is SEHNR and CDR2 is FQNEAQ (reference sequence). This CDR3 is built from 17 residues. Unmatched junction bases numbered 10, after V lost 5 bases and J lost 1 base.

The V gene is TRBV7-9, the J gene TRBJ1-1; 10 positions match TRBD1. The source of this sequence is a woman between 18 and 30 years old in good health and CMV-seropositive. The sequenced material came from PBMCs. CDR3 sequence: CASSRLWDRGRNTEAFF. The CDR3 coding sequence is TGTGCCAGCAGCCGATTGTGGGACAGGGGTCGGAACACTGAAGCTTTCTTT.